This TCR beta chain was retrieved from a study of blood T cell repertoires in COVID-19. Assay used: immunoSEQ multiplex PCR; TCRdb lists only in-frame clones, some missing. The sample yields approximately 99,000 clones, around 84% seen once. The germline gives CDR1 SNHLY, CDR2 FYNNEI. With 2 bases clipped from V and 1 base from J, the junction kept 10 bases outside the gene matches. The CDR3 is 18 residues long. The genes are TRBV2 and TRBJ2-1, with 8 bases identical to TRBD1. The sequence derives from a woman aged 55-70 years in a cohort sampled during active or convalescent COVID-19. Material: peripheral blood. CDR3 coding DNA: TGTGCCAGCAGTGAAAGGGTCGGGACAGGCTCGTCCTACAATGAGCAGTTCTTC. This translates into CASSERVGTGSSYNEQFF. Combining the CDR3 with reference TRBV2 and TRBJ2-1 gives the whole variable domain EPEVTQTPSHQVTQMGQEVILRCVPISNHLYFYWYRQILGQKVEFLVSFYNNEISEKSEIFDDQFSVERPDGSNFTLKIRSTKLEDSAMYFCASSERVGTGSSYNEQFFGPGTRLTVL.